This TCR beta chain was obtained from a study of regulatory T cells in long-lasting Graves disease. CDR1 is SGHDT, CDR2 YYEEEE, per germline. J was trimmed by 2 bases and V by 3 bases; bases with no gene match: 7. The CDR3 extends over 15 amino acids. This clonotype was counted at least ten times. Indicated time point: newly diagnosed GD, antithyroid drugs for less than 3 months. PBMC-derived RNA was used for the TCR library. Arm-PCR of CDR3 regions and iRepertoire HTBI primers were the basis on which TCR beta libraries were built. One entry per CDR3 protein results from TCRdb running MiXCR on the multiplex PCR reads. The sample has around 400,000 distinct CDR3 sequences, around 16% seen once; the top ten hold about 20%.

V gene TRBV5-6 combines with J gene TRBJ2-7; 8 bases are a match to TRBD2. The sequencing used peripheral blood mononuclear cells (PBMCs), collected at new diagnosis, from a patient treated with antithyroid drugs. The sequence was obtained from a female donor with Graves disease. DNA for the CDR3: TGTGCCAGCAGCTCTGGCGGGGGGCCGCCCTACGAGCAGTACTTC. It translates to CASSSGGGPPYEQYF.